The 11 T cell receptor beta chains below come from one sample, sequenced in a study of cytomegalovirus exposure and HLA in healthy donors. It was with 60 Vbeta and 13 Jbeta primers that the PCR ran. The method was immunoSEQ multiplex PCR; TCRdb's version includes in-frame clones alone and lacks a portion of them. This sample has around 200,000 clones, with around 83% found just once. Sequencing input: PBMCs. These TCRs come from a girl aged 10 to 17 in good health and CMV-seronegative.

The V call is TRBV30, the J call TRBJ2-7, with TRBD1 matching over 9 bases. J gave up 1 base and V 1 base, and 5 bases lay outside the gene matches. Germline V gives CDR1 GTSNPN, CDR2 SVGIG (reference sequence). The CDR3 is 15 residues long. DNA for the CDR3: TGTGCCTGGAGTGCATGGGACAGGGTTTCCTACGAGCAGTACTTC. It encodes CAWSAWDRVSYEQYF.

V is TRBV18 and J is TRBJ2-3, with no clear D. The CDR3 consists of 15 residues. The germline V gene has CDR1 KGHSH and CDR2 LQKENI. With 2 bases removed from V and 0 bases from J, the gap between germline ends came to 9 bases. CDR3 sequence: CASSPSLESTDTQYF. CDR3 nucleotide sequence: TGTGCCAGCTCACCATCCTTAGAGAGCACAGATACGCAGTATTTT.

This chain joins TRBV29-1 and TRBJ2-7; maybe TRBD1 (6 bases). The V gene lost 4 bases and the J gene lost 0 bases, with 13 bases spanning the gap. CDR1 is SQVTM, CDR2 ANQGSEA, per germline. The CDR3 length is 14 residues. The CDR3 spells CSVAQGEGSYEQYF. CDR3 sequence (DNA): TGCAGCGTTGCACAGGGCGAGGGCTCCTACGAGCAGTACTTC.

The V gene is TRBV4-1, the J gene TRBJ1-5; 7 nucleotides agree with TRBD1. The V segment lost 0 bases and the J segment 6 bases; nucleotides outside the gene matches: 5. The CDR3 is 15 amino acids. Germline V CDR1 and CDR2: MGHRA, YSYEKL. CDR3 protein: CASSQEDRVGQPQHF. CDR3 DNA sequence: TGCGCCAGCAGCCAAGAAGACAGGGTAGGTCAGCCCCAGCATTTT.

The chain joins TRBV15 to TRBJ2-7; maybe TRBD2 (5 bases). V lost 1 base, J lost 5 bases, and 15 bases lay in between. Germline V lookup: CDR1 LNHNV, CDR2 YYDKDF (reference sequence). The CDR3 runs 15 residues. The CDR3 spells CATSRAADPLNEQYF. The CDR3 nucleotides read TGTGCCACCAGCAGAGCAGCGGACCCTCTCAACGAGCAGTACTTC.

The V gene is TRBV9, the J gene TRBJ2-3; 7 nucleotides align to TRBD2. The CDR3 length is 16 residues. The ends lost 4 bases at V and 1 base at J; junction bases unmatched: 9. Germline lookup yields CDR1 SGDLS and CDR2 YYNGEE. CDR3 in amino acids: CASSPEGGSGTDTQYF. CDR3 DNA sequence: TGTGCCAGCAGCCCCGAGGGCGGGAGTGGCACAGATACGCAGTATTTT. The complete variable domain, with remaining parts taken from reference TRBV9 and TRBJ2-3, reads DSGVTQTPKHLITATGQRVTLRCSPRSGDLSVYWYQQSLDQGLQFLIQYYNGEERAKGNILERFSAQQFPDLHSELNLSSLELGDSALYFCASSPEGGSGTDTQYFGPGTRLTVL.

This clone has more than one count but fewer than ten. The CDR3 nucleotides are TGTGCCAGCAGCTTAGAAGGTAGGGGGACTGAAGCTTTCTTT. Translating gives CASSLEGRGTEAFF. V usage is TRBV7-3 and J usage is TRBJ1-1; D perhaps matches TRBD1 (6 bases). The CDR3 is 14 residues long. The germline V gene encodes CDR1 SGHTA and CDR2 FQGTGA. The germline V and J ends were trimmed by 2 bases and 5 bases, with 12 bases remaining between them.

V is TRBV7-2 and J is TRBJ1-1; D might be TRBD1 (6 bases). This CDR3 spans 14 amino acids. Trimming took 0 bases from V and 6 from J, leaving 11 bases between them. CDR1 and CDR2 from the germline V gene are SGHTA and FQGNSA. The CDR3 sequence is CASSLAQGAAEAFF. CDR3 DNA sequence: TGTGCCAGCAGCTTAGCACAGGGAGCCGCTGAAGCTTTCTTT.

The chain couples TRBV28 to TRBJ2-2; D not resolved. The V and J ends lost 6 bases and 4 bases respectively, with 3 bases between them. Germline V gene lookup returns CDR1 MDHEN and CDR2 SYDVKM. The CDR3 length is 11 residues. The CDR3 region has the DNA TGTGCCAGCAGCAGCACCGGGGAGCTGTTTTTT. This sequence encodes CASSSTGELFF. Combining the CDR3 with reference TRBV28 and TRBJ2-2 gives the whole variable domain DVKVTQSSRYLVKRTGEKVFLECVQDMDHENMFWYRQDPGLGLRLIYFSYDVKMKEKGDIPEGYSVSREKKERFSLILESASTNQTSMYLCASSSTGELFFGEGSRLTVL.

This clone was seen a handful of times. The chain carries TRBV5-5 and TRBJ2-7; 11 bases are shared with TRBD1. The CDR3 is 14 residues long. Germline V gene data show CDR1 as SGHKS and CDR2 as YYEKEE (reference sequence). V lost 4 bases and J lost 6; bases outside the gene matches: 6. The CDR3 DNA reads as TGTGCCAGCAGCCCAGGGACAGGGGGGGCCGAGCAGTACTTC. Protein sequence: CASSPGTGGAEQYF.

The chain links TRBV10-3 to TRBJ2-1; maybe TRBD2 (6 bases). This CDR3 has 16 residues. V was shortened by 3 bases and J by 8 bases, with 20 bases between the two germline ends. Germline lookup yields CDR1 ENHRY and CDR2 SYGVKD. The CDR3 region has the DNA TGTGCCATCAGTGACCCGACTAGTTTGGGTGTCGATGAGCAGTTCTTC. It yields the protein CAISDPTSLGVDEQFF.